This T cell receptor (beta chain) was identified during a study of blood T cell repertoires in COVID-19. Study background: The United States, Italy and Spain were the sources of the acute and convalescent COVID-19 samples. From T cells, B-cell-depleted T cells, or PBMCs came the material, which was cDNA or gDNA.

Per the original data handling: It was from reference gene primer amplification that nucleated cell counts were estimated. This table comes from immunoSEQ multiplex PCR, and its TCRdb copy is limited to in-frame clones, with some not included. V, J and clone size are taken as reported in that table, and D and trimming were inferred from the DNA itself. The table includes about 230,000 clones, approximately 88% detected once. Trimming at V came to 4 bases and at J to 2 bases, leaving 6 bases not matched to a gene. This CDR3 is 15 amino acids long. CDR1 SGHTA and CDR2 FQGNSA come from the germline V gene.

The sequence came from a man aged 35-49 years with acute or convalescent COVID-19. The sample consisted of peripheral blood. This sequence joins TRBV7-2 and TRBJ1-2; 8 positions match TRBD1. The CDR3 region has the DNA TGTGCCAGCAGCTCAGGACAGGGTTTAAACTATGGCTACACCTTC. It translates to CASSSGQGLNYGYTF.